Below, 24 T cell receptor beta chains from the same sample are listed, as sequenced in a study of control samples from healthy donors and cancer patients. Sequenced by immunoSEQ multiplex PCR; TCRdb stores in-frame clones only, minus some. The table lists fewer than 200,000 clones, roughly 94% of them singletons. Specimen: PBMCs. The receptors come from a man between 60 and 75 years old with colorectal cancer.

V gene TRBV28 combines with J gene TRBJ2-3, with D unresolved. V was shortened by 7 bases and J by 5 bases, with 16 bases between the two germline ends. CDR1 is MDHEN and CDR2 is SYDVKM in the germline V gene. CDR3 size: 14 residues. CDR3 nucleotides: TGTGCCAGCAAGACCATCCTGGGCATAGATACGCAGTATTTT. Protein sequence: CASKTILGIDTQYF.

The V gene is TRBV6-5, the J gene TRBJ1-5; tentatively, D is TRBD1 (6 bases). Deletions cut 6 bases from V and 5 bases from J, with 11 bases between. The CDR3 sequence is 13 residues long. Germline values: CDR1 MNHEY, CDR2 SVGAGI. The CDR3 nucleotides read TGTGCCAGCAGGGCAGGGGTCGATCAGCCCCAGCATTTT. It codes for CASRAGVDQPQHF.

The V gene is TRBV18, the J gene TRBJ2-5; D is undetermined. Trimming pared 3 bases from V and 2 bases from J, leaving 19 bases between. Germline V gene lookup returns CDR1 KGHSH and CDR2 LQKENI. The CDR3 runs to 17 residues. CDR3 nucleotide sequence: TGTGCCAGCTCACCGCCCCGCCCCGTCGGGCCTCAAGAGACCCAGTACTTC. Translating gives CASSPPRPVGPQETQYF.

The chain joins TRBV4-1 to TRBJ2-1; TRBD2 aligns across 7 bases. Germline V gene data show CDR1 as MGHRA and CDR2 as YSYEKL. There are 17 residues in the CDR3. Germline trimming cut 1 base from V and 12 bases from J; bases unmatched to any gene: 18. In DNA, the CDR3 is TGCGCCAGCAGCCAAGGGGCGGGTACTAGGGGACTATCGAGGCAGTTCTTC. This translates into CASSQGAGTRGLSRQFF.

CDR3 bases: TGTGCCAGCAGTGAAGGGGGACAGGCATCTTACGAGCAGTACTTC. Translating it yields CASSEGGQASYEQYF. This chain uses TRBV6-1 with TRBJ2-7, with TRBD1 matching over 8 bases. The junction had 6 bases not matched to a gene; V was cut back by 1 base and J by 4 bases. The germline CDR1 and CDR2 sequences are MNHNS and SASEGT. This CDR3 comprises 15 residues.

V gene TRBV14 combines with J gene TRBJ2-3; D not certain. Looked up from germline, CDR1 is SGHDN and CDR2 is FVKESK. Deletions cut 4 bases from V and 2 bases from J, with 16 bases between. This CDR3 region has 16 residues. The CDR3 DNA reads as TGTGCCAGCAGCCGCCTTACCTTGACTTCCACAGATACGCAGTATTTT. Its translation is CASSRLTLTSTDTQYF.

The chain couples TRBV18 to TRBJ1-3, with a tentative D call TRBD1 (5 bases). V was cut by 3 bases and J by 0 bases, with 15 bases left in between. This CDR3 is 17 amino acids long. Germline V CDR1 and CDR2: KGHSH, LQKENI. This chain's CDR3 is CASSPFDSPGSGNTIYF. The CDR3 DNA sequence: TGTGCCAGCTCACCTTTCGACAGTCCCGGCTCTGGAAACACCATATATTTT.

To note about this clone: Other DNA sequences in this sample translate to the same CDR3. This sequence joins TRBV5-6 and TRBJ2-7, with TRBD1 identical over 8 bases. Germline values: CDR1 SGHDT, CDR2 YYEEEE. Trimming took 1 base from V and 3 from J; bases not matched to a gene: 0. The CDR3 runs 13 residues. In nucleotides, the CDR3 is TGTGCCAGCAGCTTGACAGGGGGCTACGAGCAGTACTTC. Translation gives CASSLTGGYEQYF.

The chain carries TRBV6-5 and TRBJ1-1, with 8 bases matching TRBD1. J was trimmed by 5 bases and V by 4 bases; bases with no gene match: 6. There are 14 residues in the CDR3. The V gene's germline CDR1 is MNHEY and CDR2 SVGAGI. The DNA for the CDR3 is TGTGCCAGCAGTTCGACAGGGGCGGTGACTGAAGCTTTCTTT. It yields the protein CASSSTGAVTEAFF.

V is TRBV19 and J is TRBJ1-3, with D uncertain. The length of the CDR3 is 13 residues. With 3 bases removed from V and 4 bases from J, the gap between germline ends came to 7 bases. CDR1 and CDR2 (germline): LNHDA, SQIVND (reference sequence). The CDR3 DNA reads TGTGCCAGTAGTATCCCACAGGGAAACACCATATATTTT. Its translation: CASSIPQGNTIYF.

The rearrangement joins TRBV28 to TRBJ2-1; 12 bases align to TRBD2. CDR1 and CDR2 from the germline V gene are MDHEN and SYDVKM. There are 15 residues in the CDR3. The junction had 4 bases not matched to a gene; V was cut back by 5 bases and J by 5 bases. The chain's CDR3 is CASSPASGGDNEQFF. For the CDR3, the DNA is TGTGCCAGCAGTCCCGCTAGCGGGGGGGACAATGAGCAGTTCTTC.

The CDR3 sequence: CASTPTANTGELFF. For the CDR3, the DNA is TGTGCCAGCACCCCGACAGCGAACACCGGGGAGCTGTTTTTT. This chain joins TRBV6-5 and TRBJ2-2; a possible D gene is TRBD1 (5 bases). Trimming cost V 7 bases and J 0 bases, with 9 bases left between them. The CDR3 loop spans 14 amino acids. CDR1 and CDR2 (germline): MNHEY, SVGAGI.

The chain uses TRBV2 and TRBJ1-1; D is unresolved. Germline V CDR1 and CDR2: SNHLY, FYNNEI. Trimming stripped 2 bases from V and 4 bases from J, with 11 bases between. The CDR3 is 14 amino acids. In nucleotides, the CDR3 is TGTGCCAGCAGTGAAAAGGGCAGGATCACTGAAGCTTTCTTT. Its protein product is CASSEKGRITEAFF.

The chain is built from TRBV25-1 and TRBJ1-2; TRBD1 is a possible D gene (5 bases). Trimming took 3 bases from V and 10 from J, leaving 18 bases between them. CDR1 is MGHDK, CDR2 SYGVNS, per germline. The CDR3 is 14 residues long. This CDR3 reads CASSESRKQELYTF. CDR3 in DNA: TGTGCCAGCAGTGAGTCCCGTAAACAGGAACTCTACACCTTC.

The rearrangement joins TRBV7-9 to TRBJ2-7; D is unclear. Germline V gives CDR1 SEHNR, CDR2 FQNEAQ (reference sequence). V lost 1 base and J lost 3, with 16 bases in between. The CDR3 contains 16 residues. CDR3 nucleotides: TGTGCCAGCAGCTTAGGTGGGGTCATATTCGGCTACGAGCAGTACTTC. The encoded protein is CASSLGGVIFGYEQYF.

V is TRBV2 and J is TRBJ1-2; a possible D gene is TRBD1 (5 bases). V lost 3 bases and J lost 8, with 16 bases in between. CDR3 length equals 14 residues. The germline gives CDR1 SNHLY, CDR2 FYNNEI. CDR3 nucleotides: TGTGCCAGCAGTGAGGCGGGAGCGGGGCAGGGCTACACCTTC. Its protein is CASSEAGAGQGYTF.

V is TRBV18 and J is TRBJ1-1; D is undetermined. The V end lost 6 bases, the J end lost 11 bases, and 22 bases lay between the germline ends. The CDR3 contains 14 residues. Germline CDR1 KGHSH, CDR2 LQKENI. The CDR3 spells CASSPASLPPGAFF. DNA for the CDR3: TGTGCCAGCTCCCCCGCGTCCCTCCCCCCGGGTGCTTTCTTT.

The chain recombines TRBV6-5 with TRBJ2-7; D unclear. CDR1 and CDR2 from the germline V gene are MNHEY and SVGAGI. The CDR3 covers 15 residues. V lost 6 bases and J 0 bases, leaving 15 bases between the germline ends. CDR3 loop: CASSPFWPSSYEQYF. The CDR3 DNA reads TGTGCCAGCAGCCCCTTTTGGCCGAGCTCCTACGAGCAGTACTTC.

This chain links TRBV19 with TRBJ1-2; D uncertain. The CDR3 extends over 12 amino acids. CDR1 LNHDA and CDR2 SQIVND come from the germline V gene (reference sequence). The V end lost 6 bases, the J end lost 6 bases, and 11 bases lay between the germline ends. The CDR3 protein is CASRLGADGYTF. In nucleotides, the CDR3 is TGTGCCAGTAGATTGGGCGCAGATGGCTACACCTTC.

The gene calls are TRBV10-1 and TRBJ1-2, with TRBD1 as a possible D gene (6 bases). The CDR3 consists of 17 residues. V was pared by 2 bases and J by 4 bases, with 20 bases between. The germline CDR1 and CDR2 sequences are WNHNN and SYGVQD (reference sequence). The CDR3 reads CASSERTSGESGYGYTF. CDR3 DNA sequence: TGCGCCAGCAGTGAGCGTACGTCAGGGGAAAGTGGCTATGGCTACACCTTC.

The rearrangement joins TRBV18 to TRBJ2-5, with no clear D. V lost 2 bases and J 1 base, leaving 8 bases between the germline ends. The CDR3 totals 14 residues. The germline V gene encodes CDR1 KGHSH and CDR2 LQKENI. CDR3 coding DNA: TGTGCCAGCTCACCAGACCGGGTCCAAGAGACCCAGTACTTC. Translated, it gives CASSPDRVQETQYF.

The CDR3: CASSVPSGNTIYF. The CDR3 DNA sequence: TGTGCCAGCAGTGTACCATCTGGAAACACCATATATTTT. V usage is TRBV25-1 and J usage is TRBJ1-3; D is ambiguous. The CDR3 spans 13 residues. Looked up from germline, CDR1 is MGHDK and CDR2 is SYGVNS. The V and J ends lost 4 bases and 1 base respectively, with 5 bases between them.

The chain is built from TRBV18 and TRBJ2-7, with 9 bases matching TRBD2. Germline V gene data show CDR1 as KGHSH and CDR2 as LQKENI. Trimming cost V 0 bases and J 8 bases; bases outside gene matches: 11. The CDR3 sequence is 16 residues long. For the CDR3, the DNA is TGTGCCAGCTCACCACCTGGCCTAGCGGGGAGCGAAAAGCAGTACTTC. Translation gives CASSPPGLAGSEKQYF.

V gene TRBV12-3 or TRBV12-4 combines with J gene TRBJ1-1; D not certain. CDR3 length equals 12 residues. Trimming pared 6 bases from V and 5 bases from J, leaving 10 bases between. For the CDR3, the DNA is TGTGCCAGCAGCCGGCAGATTACTGAAGCTTTCTTT. Protein sequence: CASSRQITEAFF.